This T cell receptor (beta chain) derives from a study of OX40 agonist ivuxolimab in advanced cancers. The overall study: Recorded diagnoses for dose-escalation patients were hepatocellular carcinoma, melanoma, renal cell or head and neck cancer. Study-wide results and limits: Expanded peripheral T cell antigen specificity was not determined.

TCRdb's table, derived via immunoSEQ multiplex PCR, lists solely in-frame clones and lacks some. The data hold about 13,000 clones, with roughly 80% observed a single time. Patients were ruled out by autoimmune disease history or systemic immunosuppression. Worth noting for this clone: Its specificity is not known.

The receptor comes from an adult with an advanced solid tumor such as melanoma, head and neck, liver or kidney cancer. The sample here was CD4+ or CD8+ T cells sorted from blood, taken in a trial of the OX40 agonist ivuxolimab.

CDR3 in amino acids: CASSQGGRELDTEAFF. The CDR3 DNA sequence: TGCGCCAGCAGCCAAGGCGGTAGAGAACTGGACACTGAAGCTTTCTTT. The chain combines TRBV4-1 with TRBJ1-1, with unresolved D. The CDR3 is 16 residues long. Germline V lookup: CDR1 MGHRA, CDR2 YSYEKL. The ends were cut back, 1 base at V and 3 bases at J, with 15 bases in the middle.